This T cell receptor beta chain was recovered during a study of blood T cell repertoires in COVID-19. In the study overall: Nucleic acid was either cDNA or gDNA, and it came from T cells, B-cell-depleted T cells, or PBMCs.

Trimming removed 6 bases at V and 7 bases at J, with 10 bases between. The CDR3 is 12 amino acids. The V gene's germline CDR1 is SNHLY and CDR2 FYNNEI. Per the original methods: Estimation of nucleated cell counts was performed using reference gene primer amplification. The assay was immunoSEQ multiplex PCR, and TCRdb's table has in-frame clones only and misses some. The DNA was the basis for D and trimming; V, J and clone size are from that table. The sample has about 140,000 clones, roughly 84% seen once. The clonotype comes from a human donor in a cohort sampled during active COVID-19. The sequencing sample was made of peripheral blood. The chain joins TRBV2 to TRBJ1-3; the D is unclear. The CDR3 DNA follows: TGTGCCAGCAGAACAGATTCTAACACCATATATTTT. The encoded protein is CASRTDSNTIYF.